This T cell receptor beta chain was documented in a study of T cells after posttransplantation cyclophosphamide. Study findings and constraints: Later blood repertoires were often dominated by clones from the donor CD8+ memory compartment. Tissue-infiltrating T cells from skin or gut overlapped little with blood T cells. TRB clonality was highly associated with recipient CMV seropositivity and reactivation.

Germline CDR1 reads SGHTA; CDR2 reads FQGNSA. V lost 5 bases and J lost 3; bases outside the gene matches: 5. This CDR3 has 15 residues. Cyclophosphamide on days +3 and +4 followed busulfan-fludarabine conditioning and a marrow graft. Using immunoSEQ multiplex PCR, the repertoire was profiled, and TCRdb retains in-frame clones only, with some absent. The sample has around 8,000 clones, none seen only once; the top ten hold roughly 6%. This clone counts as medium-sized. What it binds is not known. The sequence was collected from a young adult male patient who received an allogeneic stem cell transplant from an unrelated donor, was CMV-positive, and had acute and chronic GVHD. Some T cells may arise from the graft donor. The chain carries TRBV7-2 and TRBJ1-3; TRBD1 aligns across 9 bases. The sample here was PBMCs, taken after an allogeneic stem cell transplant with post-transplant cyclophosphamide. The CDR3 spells CASSPTGGGGNTIYF. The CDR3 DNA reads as TGTGCCAGCAGCCCAACAGGGGGCGGTGGAAACACCATATATTTT.